This entry describes one T cell receptor beta chain. Its specificity is not known. A much larger clonotype is one base distant, so this may be a read error. The sample comes from a study of glioma-infiltrating T cells. The study, taken as a whole, reports: Tissue and blood shared very few CDR3 sequences. Gliomas, especially low-grade, showed above-expected tissue-blood divergence; non-neoplastic patients showed below.

TCR alpha and beta CDR3 regions were amplified from RNA using iRepertoire nested multiplex PCR. Input was roughly 85-400 ng of tissue mRNA or PBMC total RNA. A single record per CDR3 protein comes from TCRdb applying MiXCR to the multiplex PCR reads. The data show some 22,000 distinct CDR3 sequences, roughly 24% seen once. Sequencing used glioma tissue, nonneoplastic brain tissue, or PBMCs (not recorded which). This sequence was found in a human donor with low-grade glioma or glioblastoma, undergoing nonglioma brain surgery, or in good health (not recorded which).

The CDR3 nucleotides read TGTGCCAGCAGTACTAAAGGGGAAGAGACCCAGTACTTC. Translation gives CASSTKGEETQYF. V and J are TRBV3-1 and TRBJ2-5; tentatively, D is TRBD1 (5 bases). The CDR3 loop spans 13 amino acids. CDR1 and CDR2 from the germline V gene are LGHDT and YNNKEL (reference sequence). Trimming stripped 6 bases from V and 3 bases from J, with 11 bases between.